This TCR beta chain was documented in a study of blood T cell repertoires in COVID-19. Overall study context: Samples came from the United States, Italy and Spain, spanning acute and convalescent COVID-19. PBMCs, B-cell-depleted T cells, or T cells provided the cDNA or gDNA that made up the material.

In the authors' methods: Cell counts per sample came from amplifying reference gene primers. The repertoire was sequenced with immunoSEQ multiplex PCR; TCRdb's copy has only in-frame clones and lacks some. Clone size and V and J calls were adopted from that table, with D and trimming inferred from the DNA. The profile shows around 300,000 clones, over 75% of them singletons. This CDR3 has 16 amino acids. Per germline, CDR1 SGHDT and CDR2 YYEEEE. Between the trimmed V and J ends, which lost 1 base and 0 bases, there was a span of 14 bases. The specimen was peripheral blood. The TCR comes from a woman aged 70-85 years with acute or convalescent COVID-19. The rearrangement joins TRBV5-6 to TRBJ2-7, with D tentatively TRBD1 (6 bases). CDR3 DNA: TGTGCCAGCAGCTTGTGGGCCCGGGACAACTCCTACGAGCAGTACTTC. Residues: CASSLWARDNSYEQYF.